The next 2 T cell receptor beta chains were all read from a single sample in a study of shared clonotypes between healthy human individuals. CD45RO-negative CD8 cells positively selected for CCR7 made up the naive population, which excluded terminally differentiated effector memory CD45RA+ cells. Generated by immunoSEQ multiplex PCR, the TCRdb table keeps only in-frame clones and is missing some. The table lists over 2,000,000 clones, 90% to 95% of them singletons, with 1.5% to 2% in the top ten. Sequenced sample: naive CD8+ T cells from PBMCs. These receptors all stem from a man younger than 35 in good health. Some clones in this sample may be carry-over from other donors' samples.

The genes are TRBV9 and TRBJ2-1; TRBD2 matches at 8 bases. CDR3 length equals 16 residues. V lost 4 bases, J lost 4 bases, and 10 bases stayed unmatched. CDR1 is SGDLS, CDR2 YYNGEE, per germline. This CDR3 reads CASSTPSGLGYNEQFF. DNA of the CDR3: TGTGCCAGCAGCACACCTAGCGGGCTGGGGTACAATGAGCAGTTCTTC.

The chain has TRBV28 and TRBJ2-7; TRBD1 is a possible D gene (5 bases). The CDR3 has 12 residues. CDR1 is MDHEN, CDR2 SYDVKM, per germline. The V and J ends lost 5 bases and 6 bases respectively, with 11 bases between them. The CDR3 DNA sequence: TGTGCCAGCAGTCCAGGGTACGTCGAGCAGTACTTC. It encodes CASSPGYVEQYF.